This is a list of T cell receptor beta chains from one sample in a study of long-term antiretroviral therapy in people with HIV. Sequencing was performed with immunoSEQ multiplex PCR; in TCRdb, only in-frame clones are kept and a portion is missing. The data hold tens of thousands of clones, with around 85% observed a single time. The sample consisted of unsorted PBMCs, taken 1.5 years after starting antiretroviral therapy. All receptors come from a man aged 18-30 years with HIV. CDR3s include the opening cysteine and the closing phenylalanine or tryptophan. The D gene is left open where the match is weak.

v_call	j_call	d_call	cdr3_aa
TRBV11-2	TRBJ1-1	NA	CASSLSSGTEAFF
TRBV7-8	TRBJ2-2	NA	CASSPFERGELFF
TRBV28	TRBJ2-3	NA	CASSRSGFPDTQYF
TRBV9	TRBJ1-5	NA	CASSASGSNQPQHF
TRBV6-6	TRBJ2-7	TRBD1	CASNIQGSIYEQYF
TRBV7-6	TRBJ2-3	NA	CASSFSGDTQYF
TRBV7-2	TRBJ2-7	TRBD1	CASTLPGQGFGEQYF
TRBV6-1	TRBJ1-2	TRBD1	CASSWDRGDGYTF
TRBV28	TRBJ2-2	TRBD2	CASSRLAVNTGELFF
TRBV18	TRBJ2-2	NA	CASSQGAGELFF
TRBV19	TRBJ2-7	TRBD1	CASSGTGWLREQYF
TRBV5-6	TRBJ1-2	TRBD1	CASSLTGSNYGYTF
TRBV5-1	TRBJ2-3	TRBD2	CASSLISIAGSSTDTQYF
TRBV5-4	TRBJ1-2	NA	CASSRDRFDGYTF
TRBV9	TRBJ2-3	NA	CASSVGATDTQYF
TRBV7-7	TRBJ1-3	TRBD1	CASSLAQGAGNTIYF
TRBV29-1	TRBJ1-1	TRBD1	CSARTGQNTEAFF
TRBV10-3	TRBJ2-3	NA	CAIMGQSTDTQYF
TRBV14	TRBJ2-7	NA	CASSQTAYEQYF
TRBV6-6	TRBJ1-3	NA	CASSTGTGLSGNTIYF
TRBV27	TRBJ2-2	NA	CASRFYLNTGELFF
TRBV7-9	TRBJ1-2	NA	CASTPKVAGPILYGYTF
TRBV13	TRBJ2-7	NA	CASSSRQSSYEQYF
TRBV2	TRBJ2-2	TRBD2	CASSPLAGVGGRELFF
TRBV28	TRBJ1-5	NA	CASSFYRSNQPQHF
TRBV18	TRBJ1-1	NA	CASSPPGPTEAFF
TRBV7-2	TRBJ1-1	NA	CASSPRNEAFF
TRBV18	TRBJ2-7	NA	CASSPLEGTYEQYF
TRBV29-1	TRBJ2-5	NA	CSVESFETQYF
TRBV11-2	TRBJ2-2	TRBD2	CASSLGTSGLSSGELFF
TRBV19	TRBJ2-2	NA	CASSMPRTSNTGELFF
TRBV19	TRBJ2-7	TRBD1	CASSPRTGPGEQYF
TRBV27	TRBJ1-2	TRBD1	CASSLSFSPGTGGGYTF
TRBV7-2	TRBJ2-1	NA	CASSSGTNNEQFF
TRBV9	TRBJ1-5	TRBD1	CASSPTGGGQPQHF
TRBV5-6	TRBJ2-7	TRBD1	CASTHGDSSYEQYF
TRBV19	TRBJ1-1	TRBD1	CASSGQGLSTEAFF
TRBV28	TRBJ2-1	NA	CASSPTGLRGWVQFF
TRBV15	TRBJ2-7	TRBD1	CATSSGYPGQGIYEQYF
TRBV2	TRBJ2-7	NA	CASSDRGFYEQYF
TRBV2	TRBJ1-1	NA	CASRKSLETFF
TRBV7-9	TRBJ1-2	NA	CASSPDRTDWDGYTF
TRBV13	TRBJ2-3	NA	CASSLRRATSTDTQYF
TRBV5-6	TRBJ1-3	NA	CASSLDLGWTGNTIYF
TRBV7-3	TRBJ2-3	TRBD2	CASSLTSGPTDTQYF
TRBV30	TRBJ1-5	TRBD1	CAWSRDRGLQVQPQHF
TRBV9	TRBJ1-2	TRBD1	CASSATGDYGYTF
TRBV7-2	TRBJ2-7	TRBD1	CASSPDRVSYEQYF
TRBV13	TRBJ2-5	TRBD2	CASSFGTSGQETQYF
TRBV6-6	TRBJ2-7	TRBD2	CASSGGLAGTYEQYF
TRBV7-9	TRBJ2-7	NA	CASSPRQASYEQYF
TRBV27	TRBJ2-7	NA	CASTVGDEQYF